Listed below are T cell receptor beta chains from one sample, sequenced in a study of CD8 T cells in ankylosing spondylitis. MiXCR, applied by TCRdb to the 5' RACE reads, yields one record per CDR3 protein. Counted here are about 250,000 distinct CDR3 sequences, 32% occurring once; the ten biggest clones make up 4% to 5.5%. Sequencing used blood, either unsorted or a sorted T cell fraction (not recorded which). These TCRs come from a male donor with ankylosing spondylitis or in good health (not recorded which). CDR3s include the opening cysteine and the closing phenylalanine or tryptophan. D genes are given only for firm matches. Some rows have no size entry. The others give once, few or many, or a class for an expanded clone.

>.|TRBV12-3/TRBV12-4|TRBJ2-7|.
TGTGCCAGCGGACGTCTGGCGTTCAGCGAGCAGTACTTC
CASGRLAFSEQYF
>.|TRBV6-1|TRBJ1-5|TRBD1
TGTGCCAGCAGCGACAGGGACAATCAGCCCCAGCATTTT
CASSDRDNQPQHF
>few|TRBV20-1|TRBJ1-2|.
TGCAGTGCTAGAGCTCGGAGCCGTACTAACTATGGCTACACCTTC
CSARARSRTNYGYTF
>.|TRBV27|TRBJ2-1|.
TGTGCCAGCACGAGGACCCCTTCCTACAATGAGCAGTTCTTC
CASTRTPSYNEQFF
>.|TRBV4-1|TRBJ2-1|TRBD1
TGCGCCAGCAGCCAACCGACAGGGACGCAGTTCTTC
CASSQPTGTQFF
>.|TRBV12-3/TRBV12-4|TRBJ1-1|.
TGTGCCAGCAGTTTTAGTGGGTGGGAAGCTTTCTTT
CASSFSGWEAFF
>.|TRBV28|TRBJ2-7|.
TGTGCCAGCAGACAAGGCCCAGGGGACTACGAGCAGTACTTC
CASRQGPGDYEQYF
>.|TRBV7-9|TRBJ1-3|.
TGTGCCAGCAGCTCGTCTACCCCTGGAAACACCATATATTTT
CASSSSTPGNTIYF
>.|TRBV5-1|TRBJ2-1|.
TGCGCCAGCAGCCCACCAGCGGACCAGTTTTACAATGAGCAGTTCTTC
CASSPPADQFYNEQFF
>.|TRBV9|TRBJ2-7|TRBD2
TGTGCCAGCAGCGCCCGACCGGGACTAGGCTACGAGCAGTACTTC
CASSARPGLGYEQYF
>few|TRBV4-2|TRBJ2-2|.
TGTGCCAGCAGCCGAAACTCACGGCAGGGAGCGAACACCGGGGAGCTGTTTTTT
CASSRNSRQGANTGELFF
>once|TRBV7-9|TRBJ1-6|.
TGTGCCAGCAGCTCGTGGGGGAGCTCCTATAATTCACCCCTCCACTTT
CASSSWGSSYNSPLHF
>.|TRBV29-1|TRBJ2-6|.
TGCAGCGCTGAGACAGGCGGCGGCGTCCTGACTTTC
CSAETGGGVLTF
>.|TRBV20-1|TRBJ2-4|.
TGCAGTGCTAGAGAGAGGAGAGGGATGAGAGGCGAAAACATTCAGTACTTC
CSARERRGMRGENIQYF
>.|TRBV29-1|TRBJ2-1|TRBD1
TGCAGCGTTGAAGATCAAGGGGGCAGCTCCTACAATGAGCAGTTCTTC
CSVEDQGGSSYNEQFF
>few|TRBV20-1|TRBJ2-7|.
TGCAGTGCTAGAGATTGGGCACCTTCCTACGAGCAGTACTTC
CSARDWAPSYEQYF
>.|TRBV15|TRBJ2-1|.
TGTGCCACCAGCAGAGCCTGGGGGGGCAGGAATGAGCAGTTCTTC
CATSRAWGGRNEQFF
>.|TRBV9|TRBJ2-5|.
TGTGCCAGCAGCGTAGGTCAGCTTCAAGAGACCCAGTACTTC
CASSVGQLQETQYF
>.|TRBV18|TRBJ2-2|.
TGTGCCAGCTCACCACCGGTCAGAACGAACACCGGGGAGCTGTTTTTT
CASSPPVRTNTGELFF
>few|TRBV29-1|TRBJ2-7|TRBD1
TGCAGCGTTAAGGACAGGCCGAGCTCCTACGAGCAGTACTTC
CSVKDRPSSYEQYF
>.|TRBV27|TRBJ2-1|TRBD1
TGTGCCAGCACCAGCGGGACAGGGGCCGCAATTAGGCAGTTCTTC
CASTSGTGAAIRQFF
>.|TRBV20-1|TRBJ2-5|.
TGCAGAGCCGGCCGGCGGGGCCAAGAGACCCAGTACTTC
CRAGRRGQETQYF
>.|TRBV5-6|TRBJ1-5|.
TGTGCCAGCAGCTTGTGGCAGGGGACGGCTCAGCCCCAGCATTTT
CASSLWQGTAQPQHF
>.|TRBV12-3/TRBV12-4|TRBJ1-6|.
TGTGCCAGCAGTTTAATTGGGAATTCACCCCTCCACTTT
CASSLIGNSPLHF
>few|TRBV20-1|TRBJ2-7|TRBD1
TGCAGTGCAACCGGGACAGGAGTGTACGAGCAGTACTTC
CSATGTGVYEQYF
>few|TRBV6-1|TRBJ1-5|.
TGTGCCAGCAGCCCCGGAGGGAAAAGCAATCAGCCCCAGCATTTT
CASSPGGKSNQPQHF